This TCR beta chain was retrieved from a study of OX40 agonist ivuxolimab in advanced cancers. The protocol was immunoSEQ multiplex PCR, while the TCRdb copy is restricted to in-frame clones and leaves out a portion. The data contain 50,000 to 55,000 clones, more than 80% of them seen just once; the ten biggest clones take up 0.6% to 0.8%. Germline-derived CDR1 and CDR2 are SGHKS and YYEKEE (reference sequence). V shed 3 bases, J shed 2 bases, and the junction held 9 bases outside the gene matches. The CDR3 spans 16 residues. The clonotype originates from an adult with an advanced solid tumor such as melanoma, head and neck, liver or kidney cancer. The V call is TRBV5-5, the J call TRBJ1-2, with 8 bases that match TRBD1. The sample in question was CD4+ or CD8+ T cells sorted from blood, obtained in a trial of the OX40 agonist ivuxolimab. The DNA of the CDR3 is TGTGCCAGCAGCTCCGCGCGGACAGGGACCAACTATGGCTACACCTTC. Translation gives CASSSARTGTNYGYTF.